The rows below give T cell receptor beta chains drawn from one sample of a study of blood T cells in healthy people across ages. One entry per CDR3 protein, called by TCRdb with MiXCR from the 5' RACE reads. Seen here are under 750,000 distinct CDR3 sequences, less than 60% observed once, and the top ten hold just under 25%. The sequenced sample consisted of blood. Every receptor here comes from a man older than 75 in good health. Each CDR3 is given with its conserved first and last residue. Each record gives: J gene, V gene, clone size, D gene, CDR3 DNA, CDR3 protein. A D gene is named only where the DNA matches it firmly. Rows may omit the clone size; those that give it use once, few, many or a size class.

>TRBJ1-2|TRBV7-9|once|.
TGTGCCAGCAGCTTAGCCCCGGTCGGCTATGGCTACACCTTC
CASSLAPVGYGYTF
>TRBJ2-1|TRBV10-3|few|TRBD2
TGTGCCACCTACAAGCGGGAGGGCAATGAGCAGTTCTTC
CATYKREGNEQFF
>TRBJ2-5|TRBV6-5|many|TRBD2
TGTGCCAGCAGCCGACTGGGACTAGCGGACCAAGAGACCCAGTACTTC
CASSRLGLADQETQYF
>TRBJ1-2|TRBV29-1|few|.
TGCAGCGTGTACCAGGGGAATGGCTACACCTTC
CSVYQGNGYTF
>TRBJ1-2|TRBV4-3|few|TRBD1
TGCGCCAGCAGTCTCAAAACAGGGACAGCAGCTAACTATGGCTACACCTTC
CASSLKTGTAANYGYTF
>TRBJ2-5|TRBV29-1|.|TRBD2
TGCAGCGTCGCACGGGGGGGCCCAGAAGAGACCCAGTACTTC
CSVARGGPEETQYF
>TRBJ1-2|TRBV12-3/TRBV12-4|.|TRBD1
TGTGCCAGCAGCCATCTCCGCGGGACAGGGGGCGCTGATGGCTACACCTTC
CASSHLRGTGGADGYTF
>TRBJ2-1|TRBV19|.|TRBD2
TGTGCCAGTAGCATACTAGCGGATACCTACAATGAGCAGTTCTTC
CASSILADTYNEQFF
>TRBJ2-7|TRBV2|.|.
TGTGCCAGCAGTCCGCGGGGTCGGCACGAGCAGTACTTC
CASSPRGRHEQYF
>TRBJ2-1|TRBV20-1|.|TRBD2
TGCAGTGCTAGGTCCCCGGGACTAGCGTCAAACAATGAGCAGTTCTTC
CSARSPGLASNNEQFF
>TRBJ2-1|TRBV5-1|few|.
TGCGCCAGCAGCTCATCAGGGACTCCCGGTTACGAGCAGTTCTTC
CASSSSGTPGYEQFF
>TRBJ2-7|TRBV6-2/TRBV6-3|once|.
TGTGCCAGCACTGCTCCGGGACGGGAAACCTACGAGCAGTACTTC
CASTAPGRETYEQYF
>TRBJ2-1|TRBV10-3|once|TRBD2
TGTGCCATCAGTGGGCAGGGACTAGCGGGGAGCAATGAGCAGTTCTTC
CAISGQGLAGSNEQFF
>TRBJ1-1|TRBV29-1|.|.
TGCAGCGTCCTGGTGGGGCCCACTGAAGCTTTCTTT
CSVLVGPTEAFF
>TRBJ2-1|TRBV27|once|TRBD1
TGTGCCAGCAGTTCCCCTAGGGCGACAGGGGGATACAATGAGCAGTTCTTC
CASSSPRATGGYNEQFF
>TRBJ2-3|TRBV7-2|few|.
TGTGCCAGCAGGTTCACAGGTAGCACAGATACGCAGTATTTT
CASRFTGSTDTQYF
>TRBJ1-6|TRBV20-1|few|.
TGCAGTGCTAGAGAGACGGGGAGCTCACCCCTCCACTTT
CSARETGSSPLHF
>TRBJ2-5|TRBV20-1|.|.
TGCAGTGCTAGATACCAGGGTGGGGAGACCCAGTACTTC
CSARYQGGETQYF
>TRBJ2-3|TRBV5-1|.|.
TGCGCCAGCAGCGTCCTCAGTTCAGATACGCAGTATTTT
CASSVLSSDTQYF
>TRBJ2-7|TRBV4-1|.|.
TGCGCCAGCAGCCAAGTTTCTACCCCGTACGGGTACGAGCAGTACTTC
CASSQVSTPYGYEQYF
>TRBJ1-5|TRBV15|.|.
TGTGCCACCAGCAGAGAGATTTTAGGGACCATAGATCAGCCCCAGCATTTT
CATSREILGTIDQPQHF
>TRBJ2-3|TRBV5-1|.|.
TGCGCCAGCAGCTTGGTGGGAGGGGGTCAAGATACGCAGTATTTT
CASSLVGGGQDTQYF
>TRBJ1-4|TRBV20-1|.|.
TGCAGTGTTACAGGAACAACTAATGAAAAACTGTTTTTT
CSVTGTTNEKLFF
>TRBJ2-7|TRBV20-1|few|.
TGCAGTCCCCCCGGGGGGCTGGACGAGCAGTACTTC
CSPPGGLDEQYF
>TRBJ2-5|TRBV9|.|TRBD2
TGTGCCAGCAGTTCCCCCGGGACTAGGAAAGAGCAGTACTTC
CASSSPGTRKEQYF
>TRBJ2-2|TRBV12-3/TRBV12-4|.|TRBD1
TGTGCCAGCAGTCAGGGACAGGGAGGCACCGGGGAGCTGTTTTTT
CASSQGQGGTGELFF
>TRBJ2-1|TRBV6-5|many|TRBD1
TGTGCCAGCAGTCCCGACAGGGACAATGAGCAGTTCTTC
CASSPDRDNEQFF
>TRBJ2-5|TRBV27|.|.
TGTGCCAGCAGTTTAGATGCAGGGGTAGAGACCCAGTACTTC
CASSLDAGVETQYF
>TRBJ2-5|TRBV10-3|.|.
TGTGCCATCAGTGCAGTCCCGGGGGAGACCCAGTACTTC
CAISAVPGETQYF
>TRBJ2-1|TRBV20-1|few|.
TGCAGTGCTAGAGACGGCAGGGGCGATGAGCAGTTCTTC
CSARDGRGDEQFF
>TRBJ1-2|TRBV5-1|.|.
TGCGCCAGCAGCCCGGGGACAACGAGAGACTATGGCTACACCTTC
CASSPGTTRDYGYTF
>TRBJ2-7|TRBV29-1|.|.
TGCAGCGTTGAAGATCGACAGGTGAGGTACTTC
CSVEDRQVRYF
>TRBJ1-1|TRBV7-2|.|TRBD1
TGTGCCAGCATCCTGGGAGGGGGCAAGATGAACACTGAAGCTTTCTTT
CASILGGGKMNTEAFF
>TRBJ2-4|TRBV7-6|.|TRBD2
TGTGCCAGCAGCTTAGGCGACAGCGGGAGGCACATTCAGTACTTC
CASSLGDSGRHIQYF
>TRBJ2-1|TRBV18|.|.
TGTGCCAGCTCACCAAACGACCGCGACAATGAGCAGTTCTTC
CASSPNDRDNEQFF
>TRBJ2-5|TRBV20-1|.|TRBD1
TGCAGTGCTGATCAGGGGGCAGAGACCCAGTACTTC
CSADQGAETQYF
>TRBJ1-2|TRBV29-1|.|.
TGCAGCCCTCCGGGAGGGGGCTATGGCTACACCTTC
CSPPGGGYGYTF
>TRBJ2-1|TRBV10-3|.|.
TGTGCCATCAGCATAACGGGCGATGAGCAGTTCTTC
CAISITGDEQFF
>TRBJ1-2|TRBV3-1|.|.
TGTGCCAGCAGCCGCGGACAGCAGATCTATGGCTACACCTTC
CASSRGQQIYGYTF
>TRBJ2-1|TRBV5-1|.|.
TGCGCCAGCAGCTTGTCCCAAGATGGAAAGCAGTTCTTC
CASSLSQDGKQFF
>TRBJ2-5|TRBV7-2|few|.
TGTGCCAGCAGCTTATGGGCAGGGATGGAGACCCAGTACTTC
CASSLWAGMETQYF
>TRBJ2-7|TRBV18|.|.
TGTGCCAGCTCACCGTCGAAAGTTTCCTACGAGCAGTACTTC
CASSPSKVSYEQYF
>TRBJ2-3|TRBV7-9|few|.
TGTGCCAGCAGCTTCGGGGGCCTGAGCACAGATACGCAGTATTTT
CASSFGGLSTDTQYF
>TRBJ2-1|TRBV7-9|.|.
TGTGCCAGCATCCTCCTCCAGGGTGGCCCCTACAATGAGCAGTTCTTC
CASILLQGGPYNEQFF
>TRBJ2-3|TRBV20-1|.|.
TGCAGTGCTAGAGGGAGCGGGTGGGGCACAGATACGCAGTATTTT
CSARGSGWGTDTQYF
>TRBJ2-2|TRBV7-2|.|TRBD2
TGTGCCAGCAGCGCCGCGGGAGCCGTCTCCGGGGAGCTGTTTTTT
CASSAAGAVSGELFF
>TRBJ2-1|TRBV2|many|.
TGTGCCACCAAAGCAGGGACGTTCAATGAGCAGTTCTTC
CATKAGTFNEQFF
>TRBJ2-1|TRBV20-1|few|.
TGCAGTGCTAGAGGCCCCCTACTAGATGAGCAGTTCTTC
CSARGPLLDEQFF
>TRBJ1-4|TRBV27|few|.
TGTGCCAGCAGTCGTCAGGGTCCTAATGAAAAACTGTTTTTT
CASSRQGPNEKLFF
>TRBJ1-4|TRBV28|.|.
TGTGCCAGCAGTTTAACGGGGGTGTCTAATGAAAAACTGTTTTTT
CASSLTGVSNEKLFF
>TRBJ2-7|TRBV10-3|.|.
TGTGCCATGGGGGGCCGGGACAATTTCTACGAGCAGTACTTC
CAMGGRDNFYEQYF
>TRBJ1-5|TRBV27|once|TRBD1
TGTGCCAGCAGACACGGGACAGGGGACCAGCCCCAGCATTTT
CASRHGTGDQPQHF
>TRBJ2-3|TRBV20-1|.|TRBD2
TGCAGTGCAGGGTCTAGCGGGGGGGCGCTCCGAGATACGCAGTATTTT
CSAGSSGGALRDTQYF
>TRBJ2-4|TRBV29-1|.|.
TGCAGCGTTGTTGAATTCGACAAAAACATTCAGTACTTC
CSVVEFDKNIQYF
>TRBJ2-4|TRBV10-3|.|.
TGTGCCATCAGTGAGTCGACGGCAGAGGTTCTGAACAAGCAGTACTTC
CAISESTAEVLNKQYF
>TRBJ2-1|TRBV2|once|TRBD1
TGTGCCACTCAGGGGACAGAAATCAATGAGCAGTTCTTC
CATQGTEINEQFF
>TRBJ2-7|TRBV5-1|few|.
TGCGCCAGCAGCATGAGCTCCTACGAGCAGTACTTC
CASSMSSYEQYF
>TRBJ1-6|TRBV5-1|few|TRBD1
TGCGCCAGCAGCGGGGGACAGAGCTCCTATAATTCACCCCTCCACTTT
CASSGGQSSYNSPLHF
>TRBJ1-1|TRBV7-8|few|.
TGTGCCAGCAGCACCCTCACGGTAGTCACTGAAGCTTTCTTT
CASSTLTVVTEAFF